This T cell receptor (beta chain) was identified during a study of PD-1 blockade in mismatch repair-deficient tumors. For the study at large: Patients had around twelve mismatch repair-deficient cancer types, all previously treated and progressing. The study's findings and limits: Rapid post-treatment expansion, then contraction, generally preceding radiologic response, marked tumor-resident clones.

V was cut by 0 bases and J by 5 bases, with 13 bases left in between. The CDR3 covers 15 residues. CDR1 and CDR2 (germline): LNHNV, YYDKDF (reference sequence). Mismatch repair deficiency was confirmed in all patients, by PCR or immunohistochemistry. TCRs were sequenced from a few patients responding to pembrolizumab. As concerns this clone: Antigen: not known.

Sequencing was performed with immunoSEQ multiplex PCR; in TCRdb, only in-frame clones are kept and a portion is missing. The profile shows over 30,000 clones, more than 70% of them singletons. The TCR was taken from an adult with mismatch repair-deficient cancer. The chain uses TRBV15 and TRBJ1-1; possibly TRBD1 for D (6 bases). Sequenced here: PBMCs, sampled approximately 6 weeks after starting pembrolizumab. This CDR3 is CATSRDGRGGTEAFF. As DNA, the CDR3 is TGTGCCACCAGCAGAGATGGCAGGGGCGGAACTGAAGCTTTCTTT.